Sequencing of this TCR beta chain was carried out in a study of T-cell reconstitution after alpha-beta-depleted transplantation in children. Study-wide points: Reported findings indicate that, about two months after transplant, alpha-beta T cells came from several hundred expanded clones, which were derived from non-depleted graft cells. At day 60, the high TCRbeta diversity found in some patients originated from recipient T cells and thymic progenitors that had survived. A year had passed since transplant, and T-cell counts and diversity by then came mostly from newly produced T cells.

Ten or more counts support this clonotype. Its antigen is still unknown. V lost 5 bases and J lost 2, with 19 bases in between. Germline CDR1 and CDR2: KGHDR and SFDVKD. There are 17 residues in the CDR3. This sample's TCRbeta library carried unique molecular identifier barcodes. TCRdb used MiXCR to reprocess the PCR reads, holding one entry per CDR3 protein. The sample shows about 110,000 distinct CDR3 sequences, around 6.4% of them seen only once. The rearrangement links TRBV24-1 to TRBJ2-3; D may be TRBD1 or TRBD2 (5 bases each). The TCR originated in a male patient aged 2-15 years who had a stem cell transplant for acute lymphoblastic leukemia, so the T cells may come from the graft donor. The sequenced sample was PBMCs, mostly from graft donor cells, obtained 360 days after TCRalphabeta/CD19-depleted stem cell transplant. This CDR3 reads CATSAPEPRGPTDTQYF. CDR3 DNA sequence: TGTGCCACCAGTGCCCCCGAACCACGGGGACCCACAGATACGCAGTATTTT.